Listed here are 4 T cell receptor beta chains from one sample, sequenced in a study of beta chain features in type 1 diabetes. Since all of the isolated RNA was reverse transcribed, expressed TCRB transcripts were what got sequenced. Only in-frame clones appear in the TCRdb table, and some are missing; sequencing was by immunoSEQ multiplex PCR. The repertoire holds hundreds of thousands of clones, with less than 20% as singletons. What was sequenced was naive CD4+ T cells from blood. These receptors were taken from a young man in good health.

This clone has more than one count but fewer than ten. The V call is TRBV7-3, the J call TRBJ1-2; 10 bases fit TRBD1. V was pared by 2 bases and J by 6 bases, with 3 bases of the junction left unmatched. CDR1 and CDR2 (germline): SGHTA, FQGTGA. The CDR3 totals 14 residues. CDR3 region: CASSLPGTGDGYTF. The CDR3, as DNA: TGTGCCAGCAGCTTACCCGGGACAGGGGATGGCTACACCTTC.

The CDR3 bases are TGTGCCAGCAGTTCACAGGGGGCGGGTCAGCCCCAGCATTTT. Protein sequence: CASSSQGAGQPQHF. The chain recombines TRBV28 with TRBJ1-5, with 9 positions matching TRBD1. Trimming cost V 4 bases and J 6 bases; bases outside gene matches: 4. Germline lookup yields CDR1 MDHEN and CDR2 SYDVKM. The CDR3 has 14 residues. The variable domain in full, completed from reference TRBV28 and TRBJ1-5, reads DVKVTQSSRYLVKRTGEKVFLECVQDMDHENMFWYRQDPGLGLRLIYFSYDVKMKEKGDIPEGYSVSREKKERFSLILESASTNQTSMYLCASSSQGAGQPQHFGDGTRLSIL.

This clone showed up just a few times. This rearrangement joins TRBV9 to TRBJ2-1; 8 nucleotides agree with TRBD1. This CDR3 has 16 amino acids. CDR1 and CDR2 from the germline V gene are SGDLS and YYNGEE. V lost 0 bases and J lost 4; bases outside the gene matches: 6. The CDR3 loop is CASSVAPTGEYNEQFF. For the CDR3, the DNA is TGTGCCAGCAGCGTAGCGCCGACAGGGGAATACAATGAGCAGTTCTTC.

This rearrangement joins TRBV11-3 to TRBJ2-7; D is unclear. Germline-derived CDR1 and CDR2 are SGHNT and YENEEA. This CDR3 comprises 14 residues. V shed 0 bases and J shed 3 bases, with 9 bases lying between them. Here the CDR3 reads CASSLDEKSYEQYF. The CDR3 DNA follows: TGTGCCAGCAGCTTAGATGAGAAAAGCTACGAGCAGTACTTC. The full variable domain, its missing parts supplied by reference TRBV11-3 and TRBJ2-7, is EAGVVQSPRYKIIEKKQPVAFWCNPISGHNTLYWYLQNLGQGPELLIRYENEEAVDDSQLPKDRFSAERLKGVDSTLKIQPAELGDSAVYLCASSLDEKSYEQYFGPGTRLTVT.